This TCR beta chain was obtained from a study of blood T cell repertoires in COVID-19. In the study overall: COVID-19 samples from acute and convalescent phases originated in the United States, Italy and Spain.

Original analysis: Cell counts per sample came from amplifying reference gene primers. Method: immunoSEQ multiplex PCR; TCRdb's copy keeps in-frame clones and lacks some. That table supplies the V and J calls and clone size; D and trimming were determined from the DNA. The repertoire includes more than 85,000 clones, around 90% of them detected once, and 4.5% to 6% sits in the top ten. V dropped 3 bases and J dropped 1; count of bases not matched to a gene: 3. Germline V gives CDR1 MNHEY, CDR2 SVGAGI. CDR3 length equals 14 residues. The sample consisted of peripheral blood. The gene calls are TRBV6-5 and TRBJ2-7, with TRBD2 matching over 7 bases. The origin of this receptor is a man aged 65 to 79 with acute or convalescent COVID-19. For the CDR3, the DNA is TGTGCCAGCAGTTATCGGGGGGAGTCCTACGAGCAGTACTTC. It encodes CASSYRGESYEQYF.